The present T cell receptor beta chain was sequenced within a study of cytomegalovirus exposure and HLA in healthy donors. Study-level information: A prior analysis found about 120 million unique TCR beta sequences from some 190 million T cells.

Study-level results: Generally TCR sequences proved uncommon, though certain public TCRs appeared in numerous donors. A later analysis showed that HLA-associated TCR beta chains had undergone more clonal expansion than equally common others. As a later analysis showed, a missense DCLRE1C variant was linked to trimming of TCR beta V- and J-genes.

The primer mix had 60 Vbeta and 13 Jbeta primers. The assay was immunoSEQ multiplex PCR, and TCRdb's table has in-frame clones only and misses some. The top ten hold around 13% of the sample, which has roughly 99,000 clones, approximately 74% seen once. From germline, CDR1 is GTSNPN and CDR2 SVGIG (reference sequence). V lost 0 bases and J lost 4; bases outside the gene matches: 4. The CDR3 has 15 amino acids. Note on this clone: The antigen remains unidentified.

The TCR originated in a woman in her thirties or forties in good health and CMV-seropositive. Sequenced: PBMCs. This rearrangement joins TRBV30 to TRBJ1-2, with TRBD1 identical over 11 bases. Here the CDR3 DNA reads TGTGCCTGGAGTGTAGGGACAGGGGGAGGCTATGGCTACACCTTC. This encodes CAWSVGTGGGYGYTF.